These 20 T cell receptor beta chains came from one sample sequenced in a study of T cell responses to AZD1222 COVID-19 vaccine. This table comes from immunoSEQ multiplex PCR, and its TCRdb copy is limited to in-frame clones, with some not included. This sample carries about 140,000 clones, roughly nine tenths of them seen once, and the ten largest clones take 2.5% to 3.5%. The input for sequencing was peripheral blood, taken on day 0 of AZD1222 vaccination. Receptors originate from an adult in good health.

This chain uses TRBV18 with TRBJ2-7; D perhaps matches TRBD1 (6 bases). The length of the CDR3 is 15 residues. V gave up 6 bases and J gave up 3 bases, with 18 bases separating them. The germline V gene has CDR1 KGHSH and CDR2 LQKENI. CDR3 nucleotide sequence: TGTGCCAGCTCGCGCCGGGACAAGGGGAACTACGAGCAGTACTTC. Protein: CASSRRDKGNYEQYF. Filled out from reference TRBV18 and TRBJ2-7, the complete variable domain reads NAGVMQNPRHLVRRRGQEARLRCSPMKGHSHVYWYRQLPEEGLKFMVYLQKENIIDESGMPKERFSAEFPKEGPSILRIQQVVRGDSAAYFCASSRRDKGNYEQYFGPGTRLTVT.

This clone has only a few counts. The chain couples TRBV13 to TRBJ2-3; TRBD2 matches at 11 bases. CDR3 length: 16 amino acids. V shed 5 bases, J shed 3 bases, and the junction held 7 bases outside the gene matches. Germline V gene sequence: CDR1 PRHDT, CDR2 FYEKMQ (reference sequence). This CDR3 reads CASSTSSGGRTDTQYF. The DNA for the CDR3 is TGTGCCAGCAGCACTTCTAGCGGGGGGCGGACAGATACGCAGTATTTT.

The chain links TRBV6-5 to TRBJ2-1; a weak D match, TRBD2 (6 bases). Deletions cut 7 bases from V and 0 bases from J, with 13 bases between. Germline V gene sequence: CDR1 MNHEY, CDR2 SVGAGI. The CDR3 is made up of 15 amino acids. CDR3 sequence reads: CASTKGGGSYNEQFF. Written as DNA, the CDR3 is TGTGCCAGCACGAAGGGAGGCGGCTCCTACAATGAGCAGTTCTTC.

For the CDR3, the DNA is TGTGCCAGCCGCGGGACGGCGGCCTATGGCTACACCTTC. It translates to CASRGTAAYGYTF. This chain uses TRBV27 with TRBJ1-2, with a tentative D call TRBD1 (5 bases). V shed 8 bases and J shed 4 bases, with 14 bases lying between them. The CDR3 covers 13 residues. Germline lookup yields CDR1 MNHEY and CDR2 SMNVEV (reference sequence).

V usage is TRBV7-6 and J usage is TRBJ1-1, with D hard to call. The CDR3 totals 15 residues. V lost 0 bases to trimming and J lost 1 base, with 9 bases between them. Germline CDR1 reads SGHVS; CDR2 reads FNYEAQ. The CDR3 protein is CASSLAETRNTEAFF. In DNA, the CDR3 is TGTGCCAGCAGCTTAGCGGAAACTCGGAACACTGAAGCTTTCTTT.

Only one count was recorded for this clone. The chain has TRBV2 and TRBJ2-7; no definite D call. Germline-derived CDR1 and CDR2 are SNHLY and FYNNEI. This CDR3 contains 15 residues. The V and J ends lost 5 bases and 0 bases respectively, with 14 bases between them. The CDR3 sequence is CASSPGPRSSYEQYF. CDR3 bases: TGTGCCAGCAGTCCCGGGCCCCGAAGCTCCTACGAGCAGTACTTC.

The chain employs TRBV9 and TRBJ2-3, with 10 nucleotides matching TRBD2. With 3 bases clipped from V and 7 bases from J, the junction kept 8 bases outside the gene matches. CDR3 size: 15 residues. Germline-derived CDR1 and CDR2 are SGDLS and YYNGEE. CDR3 DNA sequence: TGTGCCAGCAGCGCAAGCGGGGGGGGTTCGAATACGCAGTATTTT. As protein: CASSASGGGSNTQYF.

The chain combines TRBV19 with TRBJ2-7; 8 bases fit TRBD2. The CDR3 covers 13 residues. V shed 6 bases and J 3 bases; nucleotides not matched to a gene: 4. Germline lookup yields CDR1 LNHDA and CDR2 SQIVND (reference sequence). The chain's CDR3 is CASRPGLGYEQYF. The DNA of the CDR3 is TGTGCCAGTAGACCGGGACTAGGCTACGAGCAGTACTTC.

This clone was detected once. The J gene is TRBJ2-3, the V gene TRBV30, with a tentative D call TRBD1 (5 bases). The CDR3 covers 14 residues. Germline CDR1 reads GTSNPN; CDR2 reads SVGIG (reference sequence). Trimming left V 5 bases short and J 2 bases short, with 14 bases between. The CDR3 bases are TGTGCCTGGGGTTTGGACAAACTCACAGATACGCAGTATTTT. Translating gives CAWGLDKLTDTQYF.

This rearrangement joins TRBV7-2 to TRBJ2-1; D ambiguous. Trimming took off 1 base at V and 7 bases at J, with 11 bases between the two ends. The CDR3 length is 14 residues. Per the germline V gene, CDR1 is SGHTA and CDR2 is FQGNSA. The CDR3 here is CASSLGKWRNEQFF. The CDR3 DNA is TGTGCCAGCAGCTTAGGAAAGTGGCGGAATGAGCAGTTCTTC. Full variable domain (remainder filled in from reference TRBV7-2 and TRBJ2-1): GAGVSQSPSNKVTEKGKDVELRCDPISGHTALYWYRQSLGQGLEFLIYFQGNSAPDKSGLPSDRFSAERTGGSVSTLTIQRTQQEDSAVYLCASSLGKWRNEQFFGPGTRLTVL.

This clone was seen only a few times. The chain couples TRBV5-4 to TRBJ2-7; the D gene is possibly TRBD2 (5 bases). The CDR3 covers 14 residues. V lost 4 bases to trimming and J lost 4 bases, with 15 bases between them. Germline CDR1 and CDR2: SGHNT and YYREEE (reference sequence). CDR3 sequence: CASSADLGGYEQYF. The CDR3 bases are TGTGCCAGCAGCGCGGACTTGGGCGGTTACGAGCAGTACTTC.

This rearrangement joins TRBV28 to TRBJ1-2; D is unclear. Trimming cost V 5 bases and J 4 bases, with 11 bases left between them. The CDR3 length is 13 residues. Germline V gene lookup returns CDR1 MDHEN and CDR2 SYDVKM. Here the CDR3 DNA reads TGTGCCAGCAGTCCCCCGAAACTCTATGGCTACACCTTC. Translating it yields CASSPPKLYGYTF.

This clone was seen once. The V and J genes are TRBV9 and TRBJ2-6; possible D gene TRBD1, 6 bases. This CDR3 is built from 19 residues. Germline V gene data show CDR1 as SGDLS and CDR2 as YYNGEE. The V gene lost 7 bases and the J gene lost 1 base, with 24 bases spanning the gap. The CDR3 loop is CASGGRGAFLSSGANVLTF. In DNA form, the CDR3 reads TGTGCCAGCGGGGGCCGAGGGGCTTTCCTTTCGTCTGGGGCCAACGTCCTGACTTTC.

This chain joins TRBV6-5 and TRBJ1-4; tentatively, D is TRBD1 (5 bases). Between the trimmed V and J ends, which lost 0 bases and 5 bases, there was a span of 10 bases. From germline, CDR1 is MNHEY and CDR2 SVGAGI. The CDR3 has 15 residues. CDR3 amino acids: CASSYSPGLNEKLFF. CDR3 nucleotide sequence: TGTGCCAGCAGTTACTCGCCAGGGCTGAATGAAAAACTGTTTTTT.

The J gene is TRBJ2-3, the V gene TRBV27; 8 bases match TRBD2. The CDR3 consists of 14 residues. Germline V CDR1 and CDR2: MNHEY, SMNVEV (reference sequence). J was trimmed by 5 bases and V by 6 bases; bases with no gene match: 7. The CDR3, as DNA: TGTGCCAGCAGCTCCCCGGGACTAGTAGATACGCAGTATTTT. The encoded protein is CASSSPGLVDTQYF.

This clone came up once. The gene calls are TRBV6-5 and TRBJ2-7; D could derive from TRBD1 or TRBD2 (5 bases each). The germline V gene has CDR1 MNHEY and CDR2 SVGAGI. Trimming removed 4 bases from V and 2 bases from J, with 12 bases in between. This CDR3 has 14 amino acids. CDR3 loop: CASSSLLGAYEQYF. The CDR3 DNA is TGTGCCAGCAGTTCCCTGTTGGGGGCCTACGAGCAGTACTTC.

The chain couples TRBV25-1 to TRBJ2-2, with D unresolved. Germline V lookup: CDR1 MGHDK, CDR2 SYGVNS. The CDR3 sequence is 15 residues long. The ends were cut back, 7 bases at V and 7 bases at J, with 19 bases in the middle. The CDR3: CASTPWRAVNGELFF. CDR3 DNA: TGTGCCAGCACCCCTTGGAGAGCCGTCAACGGGGAGCTGTTTTTT.

The rearrangement links TRBV7-2 to TRBJ2-4, with D maybe TRBD2 (5 bases). The CDR3 has 12 amino acids. Trimming pared 5 bases from V and 11 bases from J, leaving 13 bases between. Per germline, CDR1 SGHTA and CDR2 FQGNSA. The CDR3 bases are TGTGCCAGCAGCCTAGAGCGGAATCTTCAGTACTTC. Translating gives CASSLERNLQYF.

The genes are TRBV5-1 and TRBJ1-4; maybe TRBD1 (5 bases). Germline V lookup: CDR1 SGHRS, CDR2 YFSETQ. V was trimmed by 2 bases and J by 13 bases, leaving 18 bases between them. This CDR3 has 14 residues. For the CDR3, the DNA is TGCGCCAGCAGCTTCCAGGGAGCCTCGGAGGGACTGTTTTTT. Protein product: CASSFQGASEGLFF.

V and J are TRBV6-5 and TRBJ2-7; D unresolved. The CDR3 contains 13 residues. Trimming cost V 0 bases and J 3 bases, with 6 bases left between them. CDR1 and CDR2 (germline): MNHEY, SVGAGI. The CDR3 region has the DNA TGTGCCAGCAGTTACTCGTTCCGCTACGAGCAGTACTTC. Amino acids: CASSYSFRYEQYF.